Detailed here is one TCR beta chain. The sample belongs to a study of blood T cell repertoires in COVID-19. Germline V CDR1 and CDR2: MGHRA, YSYEKL. CDR3 length: 14 residues. Trimming took 3 bases from V and 0 from J, leaving 9 bases between them. Method: immunoSEQ multiplex PCR; TCRdb's copy keeps in-frame clones and lacks some. The sample has about 100,000 clones; 88% are singletons. This sequence was found in a human donor in a cohort sampled during active COVID-19. The sample was peripheral blood. The V and J genes are TRBV4-1 and TRBJ2-7; a possible D gene is TRBD1 (6 bases). The CDR3 region has the DNA TGCGCCAGCAGCCAGATCAGGGGCTCCTACGAGCAGTACTTC. This translates into CASSQIRGSYEQYF.